The sequence of this T cell receptor (beta chain) was determined in a study of blood T cells in healthy people across ages. Study-wide results and caveats: Both naive CD4+ cell counts and diversity were greater in long-lived donors than in aged donors.

Extraction yielded at least 6 micrograms of total RNA per sample. Primers used in a second PCR of roughly 7 to 12 cycles were a sample-barcoded 5' primer and a J-beta primer mix. The template-switch adaptor was a 5' adaptor with 12 random nucleotides. It tagged each cDNA molecule. No fewer than 2.5 million CDR3-containing paired-end reads came from each sample. TCRdb processed the 5' RACE reads anew with MiXCR; each CDR3 protein has one entry. This sample has about 730,000 distinct CDR3 sequences, with approximately 43% found just once. Germline V CDR1 and CDR2: SGHVS, FQNEAQ. Trimming took 8 bases from V and 12 from J, leaving 11 bases between them. This CDR3 is 10 amino acids long. On this clonotype: Its antigen is not identified.

Sequences were obtained from blood. The chain carries TRBV7-8 and TRBJ2-4; no firm D call. This TCR derives from a woman in her sixties in good health. CDR3 protein: CASGEVDQYF. The CDR3 bases are TGTGCCAGCGGAGAGGTAGATCAGTACTTC.